Each of the 30 T cell receptor beta chains below was sequenced from the same sample in a study of beta chain features in type 1 diabetes (dated 2018 in TCRdb). Libraries were made using the immunoSEQ multiplex PCR assay. The entire isolated RNA was reverse transcribed using the High Capacity cDNA Reverse Transcription Kit, and thus expressed TCRB transcripts were sequenced. TCRdb holds this immuneACCESS table with in-frame rearrangements only. Some clones are missing; in checked studies, unresolved V genes explain under half, and the rest has no known cause. Here the sample has roughly 400,000 clones; around 15% occur a single time. Clones ranked in the top ten supply more than 0.015% of the sample. Sequences were obtained from naive CD4+ T cells from blood. The sample's cell subset or site label, in plain terms: true naive CD4+ T cells. The receptors stem from a young woman in good health.

The V call is TRBV18, the J call TRBJ2-5; the D is unclear. Between the trimmed V and J ends, which lost 3 bases and 1 base, there was a span of 6 bases. Germline loops: CDR1 KGHSH, CDR2 LQKENI. The CDR3 contains 13 residues. In nucleotides, the CDR3 is TGTGCCAGCTCACCGTACACCCAAGAGACCCAGTACTTC. It yields the protein CASSPYTQETQYF. The full variable domain, in which reference TRBV18 and TRBJ2-5 provide the parts outside the CDR3, is NAGVMQNPRHLVRRRGQEARLRCSPMKGHSHVYWYRQLPEEGLKFMVYLQKENIIDESGMPKERFSAEFPKEGPSILRIQQVVRGDSAAYFCASSPYTQETQYFGPGTRLLVL.

The J gene is TRBJ2-5, the V gene TRBV29-1, with D unclear. Trimming took 4 bases from V and 2 from J, leaving 8 bases between them. CDR3 size: 12 residues. CDR1 SQVTM and CDR2 ANQGSEA come from the germline V gene. The CDR3 DNA reads TGCAGCGTTGCCGGGTTACAAGAGACCCAGTACTTC. Amino acids: CSVAGLQETQYF.

This clone has only a few counts. The chain combines TRBV7-9 with TRBJ2-5; tentatively, D is TRBD2 (6 bases). Germline V gives CDR1 SEHNR, CDR2 FQNEAQ (reference sequence). Trimming shortened V by 3 bases and J by 4 bases, and 9 bases separated the two germline ends. The CDR3 sequence is 13 residues long. The CDR3 DNA is TGTGCCAGCAGCTTCGGGACTCCAGAGACCCAGTACTTC. Its protein is CASSFGTPETQYF.

There are a few counts of this clone. V is TRBV10-3 and J is TRBJ2-7; 8 bases match TRBD1. CDR1 ENHRY and CDR2 SYGVKD come from the germline V gene. V was pared by 2 bases and J by 6 bases, with 6 bases of the junction left unmatched. The CDR3 is made up of 14 amino acids. In nucleotides, the CDR3 is TGTGCCATCAGTGAGGTGGACAGGGATATCGAGCAGTACTTC. Translation gives CAISEVDRDIEQYF.

The chain carries TRBV19 and TRBJ2-5, with TRBD1 matching 9 bases. The CDR3 runs 16 residues. Germline CDR1 LNHDA, CDR2 SQIVND (reference sequence). V lost 4 bases to trimming and J lost 2 bases; unmatched junction nucleotides: 8. DNA for the CDR3: TGTGCCAGTAGTACCCCACGGACAGGGGAACAAGAGACCCAGTACTTC. Translated: CASSTPRTGEQETQYF.

V is TRBV6-6 and J is TRBJ1-5, with D possibly matching TRBD1 (5 bases). Germline V CDR1 and CDR2: MNHNY, SVGAGI (reference sequence). The CDR3 totals 16 residues. V gave up 2 bases and J gave up 5 bases, with 16 bases separating them. The CDR3 sequence is CASSYGLGRAHQPQHF. CDR3 nucleotide sequence: TGTGCCAGCAGTTACGGCTTGGGCAGGGCCCATCAGCCCCAGCATTTT.

This clone was observed a handful of times. The chain is built from TRBV30 and TRBJ2-3, with TRBD2 matching over 7 bases. The junction had 9 bases not matched to a gene; V was cut back by 2 bases and J by 7 bases. The CDR3 runs 14 residues. The V gene's germline CDR1 is GTSNPN and CDR2 SVGIG (reference sequence). The CDR3 DNA sequence: TGTGCCTGGAGTCTGGCGGGAGAACTAAATACGCAGTATTTT. The encoded protein is CAWSLAGELNTQYF.

V gene TRBV28 combines with J gene TRBJ2-7; D gene ambiguous. With 6 bases removed from V and 3 bases from J, the gap between germline ends came to 9 bases. There are 12 residues in the CDR3. The V gene's germline CDR1 is MDHEN and CDR2 SYDVKM. CDR3 residues: CASSSSRYEQYF. The CDR3 coding sequence is TGTGCCAGCAGCTCTTCGCGCTACGAGCAGTACTTC.

The rearrangement joins TRBV2 to TRBJ1-5; the D gene is possibly TRBD1 (6 bases). This CDR3 spans 15 amino acids. Trimming stripped 6 bases from V and 2 bases from J, with 14 bases between. The germline V gene encodes CDR1 SNHLY and CDR2 FYNNEI. The CDR3 nucleotides read TGTGCCAGCAGGGAACAGGGAATGCGCAATCAGCCCCAGCATTTT. This sequence encodes CASREQGMRNQPQHF.

J is TRBJ2-1 and V is TRBV7-3; 9 bases are shared with TRBD2. Germline V gives CDR1 SGHTA, CDR2 FQGTGA. V was clipped by 0 bases and J by 6 bases; unmatched bases: 6. The CDR3 is made up of 16 amino acids. In nucleotides, the CDR3 is TGTGCCAGCAGCTTAACGGCCAGCGGGAGGTTCAATGAGCAGTTCTTC. Translated: CASSLTASGRFNEQFF.

This chain connects TRBV7-3 to TRBJ2-1, with a possible D match to TRBD2 (5 bases). The CDR3 is 17 amino acids. Between the trimmed V and J ends, which lost 2 bases and 0 bases, there was a span of 14 bases. The germline gives CDR1 SGHTA, CDR2 FQGTGA. For the CDR3, the DNA is TGTGCCAGCAGCTTATATTCGGACTTCCCCTCCTACAATGAGCAGTTCTTC. Encoded protein: CASSLYSDFPSYNEQFF. The full variable domain, completed using reference TRBV7-3 and TRBJ2-1, is GAGVSQTPSNKVTEKGKYVELRCDPISGHTALYWYRQSLGQGPEFLIYFQGTGAADDSGLPNDRFFAVRPEGSVSTLKIQRTERGDSAVYLCASSLYSDFPSYNEQFFGPGTRLTVL.

This clone has only a few counts. The chain carries TRBV4-2 and TRBJ2-3; 7 bases align to TRBD2. Germline CDR1 is LGHNA and CDR2 is YNFKEQ. The junction had 13 bases not matched to a gene; V was cut back by 4 bases and J by 6 bases. This CDR3 contains 16 residues. CDR3 coding DNA: TGTGCCAGCAGCCTCCAGCGGGACGTCAGGGTGGATACGCAGTATTTT. Translating it yields CASSLQRDVRVDTQYF.

This sequence joins TRBV9 and TRBJ1-2; 12 bases fit TRBD1. CDR1 is SGDLS, CDR2 YYNGEE, per germline. V gave up 0 bases and J gave up 0 bases; unmatched junction bases: 6. This CDR3 is built from 18 residues. CDR3 region: CASSVAWGQGASNYGYTF. The CDR3 coding sequence is TGTGCCAGCAGCGTAGCTTGGGGACAGGGGGCCTCTAACTATGGCTACACCTTC.

With respect to this clone: A read error may account for a junction end that differs from germline. The chain links TRBV27 to TRBJ2-5, with TRBD1 matching 7 bases. The CDR3 spans 14 residues. Germline-derived CDR1 and CDR2 are MNHEY and SMNVEV (reference sequence). CDR3 sequence: CASGFNGRGETQYF. The CDR3 nucleotides are TGTGCCAGCGGTTTCAACGGCAGGGGGGAGACCCAGTACTTC.

This chain uses TRBV5-1 with TRBJ1-4, with 9 bases identical to TRBD1. This CDR3 spans 21 amino acids. The V gene end was trimmed by 0 bases and the J gene end by 1 base; junction bases not matched to a gene: 16. From germline, CDR1 is SGHRS and CDR2 YFSETQ. CDR3 sequence (DNA): TGCGCCAGCAGCTTGGTTTTGAGTGGACAGGGGAGGTTTGGAACTAATGAAAAACTGTTTTTT. Protein sequence: CASSLVLSGQGRFGTNEKLFF.

The chain combines TRBV7-9 with TRBJ2-1; TRBD1 matches at 8 bases. The CDR3 is 18 amino acids. The germline CDR1 and CDR2 sequences are SEHNR and FQNEAQ (reference sequence). V lost 5 bases and J lost 6; bases outside the gene matches: 18. DNA of the CDR3: TGTGCCAGCAGCCCCGCCGGTCGCAACAGGGGGGAAATCAATGAGCAGTTCTTC. Protein: CASSPAGRNRGEINEQFF.

J is TRBJ2-2 and V is TRBV4-2; TRBD1 matches at 11 bases. The V and J ends lost 1 base and 2 bases, in that order; junction bases with no gene match: 6. Germline loops: CDR1 LGHNA, CDR2 YNFKEQ. The CDR3 sequence is 18 residues long. The CDR3 reads CASSQGKGTGGNTGELFF. The CDR3 coding sequence is TGTGCCAGCAGCCAAGGGAAGGGGACAGGGGGTAACACCGGGGAGCTGTTTTTT.

V usage is TRBV18 and J usage is TRBJ1-4; TRBD1 is a possible D gene (5 bases). The CDR3 runs to 11 residues. Germline V gene lookup returns CDR1 KGHSH and CDR2 LQKENI. V lost 6 bases and J 10 bases, leaving 9 bases between the germline ends. This CDR3 reads CASSGGGKLFF. For the CDR3, the DNA is TGTGCCAGCTCCGGCGGGGGAAAACTGTTTTTT.

The V gene is TRBV5-4, the J gene TRBJ1-2, with a possible D match to TRBD1 (6 bases). V was pared by 2 bases and J by 8 bases, with 13 bases between. CDR1 and CDR2 (germline): SGHNT, YYREEE (reference sequence). The CDR3 consists of 13 residues. The CDR3 DNA reads TGTGCCAGCAGCTTCGTACAGGGTGGCGGCTACACCTTC. Its protein product is CASSFVQGGGYTF.

In its sample, this clone was seen a few times. This chain links TRBV28 with TRBJ2-3, with D perhaps matching TRBD2 (5 bases). Trimming shortened V by 8 bases and J by 2 bases, and 14 bases separated the two germline ends. Per the germline V gene, CDR1 is MDHEN and CDR2 is SYDVKM. The CDR3 extends over 14 amino acids. The CDR3 loop is CASPPGYDTDTQYF. Written as DNA, the CDR3 is TGTGCCAGCCCCCCGGGGTACGACACAGATACGCAGTATTTT.

With regard to this clone: Additional DNA sequences in this sample encode the identical CDR3. The V and J genes are TRBV30 and TRBJ1-5; D is unclear. The CDR3 is 13 amino acids. Germline loops: CDR1 GTSNPN, CDR2 SVGIG (reference sequence). V gave up 0 bases and J gave up 4 bases, with 7 bases separating them. In DNA form, the CDR3 reads TGTGCCTGGAGTGTCCAGAGGAATCAGCCCCAGCATTTT. Residues: CAWSVQRNQPQHF.

The chain carries TRBV28 and TRBJ2-4; 9 nucleotides align to TRBD1. Germline assignment: CDR1 MDHEN and CDR2 SYDVKM. Unmatched junction bases numbered 13, after V lost 5 bases and J lost 8 bases. This CDR3 has 16 residues. The CDR3 nucleotides read TGTGCCAGCAGTACGGACAGGGGTGGGCGTGGGGACATTCAGTACTTC. It encodes CASSTDRGGRGDIQYF.

This clone was observed a handful of times. The chain uses TRBV6-5 and TRBJ2-7; perhaps TRBD2 as D (5 bases). The CDR3 is 12 residues long. The germline gives CDR1 MNHEY, CDR2 SVGAGI. V shed 7 bases and J shed 0 bases, with 7 bases lying between them. The CDR3, as DNA: TGTGCCAGCACAGGACTCTCCTACGAGCAGTACTTC. Translation: CASTGLSYEQYF.

This clone was detected only a few times. The genes are TRBV9 and TRBJ2-2; maybe TRBD1 (5 bases). The CDR3 consists of 16 residues. CDR1 and CDR2 from the germline V gene are SGDLS and YYNGEE. Between the trimmed V and J ends, which lost 4 bases and 0 bases, there was a span of 13 bases. CDR3 sequence (DNA): TGTGCCAGCAGCCCTCGACAGAACCCGAACACCGGGGAGCTGTTTTTT. Residues: CASSPRQNPNTGELFF.

The V gene is TRBV14, the J gene TRBJ1-1; the D gene is possibly TRBD1 (6 bases). V was shortened by 5 bases and J by 1 base, with 8 bases between the two germline ends. The germline gives CDR1 SGHDN, CDR2 FVKESK. CDR3 length: 13 residues. The CDR3 nucleotides are TGTGCCAGCAGCAGGACAGAGAACACTGAAGCTTTCTTT. Translated: CASSRTENTEAFF.

This chain uses TRBV18 with TRBJ2-4; 7 bases match TRBD1. Germline values: CDR1 KGHSH, CDR2 LQKENI. There are 16 residues in the CDR3. The junction had 13 bases not matched to a gene; V was cut back by 3 bases and J by 8 bases. CDR3 sequence: CASSPRLETGTDIQYF. CDR3 DNA: TGTGCCAGCTCACCCCGTTTGGAGACAGGGACGGACATTCAGTACTTC.

This clone came up once. The gene calls are TRBV9 and TRBJ2-1; 16 bases are a match to TRBD2. The CDR3 sequence is 15 residues long. CDR1 SGDLS and CDR2 YYNGEE come from the germline V gene. V shed 4 bases and J 15 bases; nucleotides not matched to a gene: 10. The CDR3 is CASSMGLAGGKSLFF. Here the CDR3 DNA reads TGTGCCAGCAGCATGGGACTAGCGGGAGGGAAGTCCCTGTTCTTC.

This chain connects TRBV28 to TRBJ2-7, with D perhaps matching TRBD2 (6 bases). This CDR3 is 13 amino acids long. Germline assignment: CDR1 MDHEN and CDR2 SYDVKM. Between the trimmed V and J ends, which lost 6 bases and 6 bases, there was a span of 15 bases. Here the CDR3 reads CASSPPGVGEQYF. The DNA for the CDR3 is TGTGCCAGCAGCCCCCCGGGAGTAGGCGAGCAGTACTTC. The variable domain in full, with the rest retrieved from reference TRBV28 and TRBJ2-7, is DVKVTQSSRYLVKRTGEKVFLECVQDMDHENMFWYRQDPGLGLRLIYFSYDVKMKEKGDIPEGYSVSREKKERFSLILESASTNQTSMYLCASSPPGVGEQYFGPGTRLTVT.

As DNA, the CDR3 is TGTGCCAGCAGCTTAAACAGGGCCTCCCCCTTGGGAGCTTTCTTT. Amino acids: CASSLNRASPLGAFF. The J gene is TRBJ1-1, the V gene TRBV13; D may be TRBD1 (6 bases). The length of the CDR3 is 15 residues. CDR1 PRHDT and CDR2 FYEKMQ come from the germline V gene (reference sequence). V was trimmed by 2 bases and J by 10 bases, leaving 20 bases between them.

This clone was counted between two and nine times. The chain couples TRBV9 to TRBJ2-5; D is undetermined. CDR1 SGDLS and CDR2 YYNGEE come from the germline V gene. Trimming removed 0 bases at V and 4 bases at J, with 10 bases between. There are 14 residues in the CDR3. The CDR3 nucleotides are TGTGCCAGCAGCGTAGGTGCGGCCGGAGAGACCCAGTACTTC. This sequence encodes CASSVGAAGETQYF.